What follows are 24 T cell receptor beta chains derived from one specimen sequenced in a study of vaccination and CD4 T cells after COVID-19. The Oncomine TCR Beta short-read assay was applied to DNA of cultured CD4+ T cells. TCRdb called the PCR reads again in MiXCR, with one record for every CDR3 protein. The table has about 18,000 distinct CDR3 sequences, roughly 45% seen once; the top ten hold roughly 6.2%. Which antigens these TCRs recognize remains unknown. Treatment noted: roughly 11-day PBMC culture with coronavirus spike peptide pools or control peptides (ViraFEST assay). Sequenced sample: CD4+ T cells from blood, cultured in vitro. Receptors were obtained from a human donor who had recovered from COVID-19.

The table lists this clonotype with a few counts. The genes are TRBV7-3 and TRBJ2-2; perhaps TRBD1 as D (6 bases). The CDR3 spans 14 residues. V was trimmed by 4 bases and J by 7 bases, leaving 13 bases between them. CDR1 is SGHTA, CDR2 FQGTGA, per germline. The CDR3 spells CASSSYQTGGELFF. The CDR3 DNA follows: TGTGCCAGCAGCTCCTACCAGACAGGCGGGGAGCTGTTTTTT.

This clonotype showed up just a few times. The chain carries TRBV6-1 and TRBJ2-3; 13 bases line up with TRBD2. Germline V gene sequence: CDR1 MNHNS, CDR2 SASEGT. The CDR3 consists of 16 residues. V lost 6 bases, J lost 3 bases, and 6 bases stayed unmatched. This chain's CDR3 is CASRRGLAGPTDTQYF. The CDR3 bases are TGTGCCAGCAGACGGGGACTAGCGGGACCGACAGATACGCAGTATTTT.

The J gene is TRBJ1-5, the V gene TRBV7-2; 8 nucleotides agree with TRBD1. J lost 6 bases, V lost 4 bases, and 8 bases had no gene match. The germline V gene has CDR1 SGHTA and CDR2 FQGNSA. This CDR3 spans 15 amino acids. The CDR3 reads CASSSYGQGTQPQHF. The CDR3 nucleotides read TGTGCCAGCAGCTCGTACGGACAGGGAACTCAGCCCCAGCATTTT.

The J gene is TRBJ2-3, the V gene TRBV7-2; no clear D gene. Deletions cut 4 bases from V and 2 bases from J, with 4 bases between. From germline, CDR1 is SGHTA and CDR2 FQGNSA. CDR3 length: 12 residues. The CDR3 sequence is CASSSYTDTQYF. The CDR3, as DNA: TGTGCCAGCAGCTCCTACACAGATACGCAGTATTTT. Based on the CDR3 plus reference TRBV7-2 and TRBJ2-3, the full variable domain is GAGVSQSPSNKVTEKGKDVELRCDPISGHTALYWYRQSLGQGLEFLIYFQGNSAPDKSGLPSDRFSAERTGGSVSTLTIQRTQQEDSAVYLCASSSYTDTQYFGPGTRLTVL.

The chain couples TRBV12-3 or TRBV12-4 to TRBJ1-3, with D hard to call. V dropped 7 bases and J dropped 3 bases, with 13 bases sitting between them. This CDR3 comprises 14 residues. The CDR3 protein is CASIPHPDGNTIYF. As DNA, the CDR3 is TGTGCCAGCATCCCTCATCCCGATGGAAACACCATATATTTT.

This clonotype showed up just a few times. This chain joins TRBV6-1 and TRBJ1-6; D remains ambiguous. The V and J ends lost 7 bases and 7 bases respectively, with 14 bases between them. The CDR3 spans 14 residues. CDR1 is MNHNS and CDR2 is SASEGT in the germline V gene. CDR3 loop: CASTEARFNSPLHF. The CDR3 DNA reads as TGTGCCAGCACGGAGGCCAGGTTCAATTCACCCCTCCACTTT.

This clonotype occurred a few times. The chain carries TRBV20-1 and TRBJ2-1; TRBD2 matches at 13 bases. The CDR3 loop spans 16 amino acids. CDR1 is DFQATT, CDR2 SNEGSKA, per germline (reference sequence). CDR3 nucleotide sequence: TGCAGCGCCAATACCTGGACTAGCGGGAGTATATATGAGCAGTTCTTC. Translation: CSANTWTSGSIYEQFF.

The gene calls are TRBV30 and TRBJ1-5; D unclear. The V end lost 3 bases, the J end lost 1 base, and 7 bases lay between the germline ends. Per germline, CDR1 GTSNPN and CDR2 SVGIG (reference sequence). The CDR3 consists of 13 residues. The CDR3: CAWRLWSNQPQHF. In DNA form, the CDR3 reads TGTGCCTGGAGGCTCTGGAGCAATCAGCCCCAGCATTTT.

CDR3 nucleotides: TGTGCCAGCAGCCGGACAGGGGGTGAAAAACTGTTTTTT. This gives the protein CASSRTGGEKLFF. V and J are TRBV7-9 and TRBJ1-4; TRBD1 matches 10 bases. The CDR3 is made up of 13 amino acids. Germline values: CDR1 SEHNR, CDR2 FQNEAQ (reference sequence). Trimming removed 5 bases from V and 7 bases from J; junction bases left unmatched: 1.

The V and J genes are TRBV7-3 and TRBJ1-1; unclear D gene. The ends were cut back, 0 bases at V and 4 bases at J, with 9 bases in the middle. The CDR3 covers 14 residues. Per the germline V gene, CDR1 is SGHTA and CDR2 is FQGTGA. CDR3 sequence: CASSLTGASTEAFF. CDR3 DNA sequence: TGTGCCAGCAGCTTAACGGGTGCTTCCACTGAAGCTTTCTTT.

DNA for the CDR3: TGCGCCAGCAGCCCCCCCGGGGCCGCAGATACGCAGTATTTT. This translates into CASSPPGAADTQYF. The chain links TRBV5-1 to TRBJ2-3, with D perhaps matching TRBD1 or TRBD2 (5 bases each). The CDR3 loop spans 14 amino acids. The ends were cut back, 4 bases at V and 4 bases at J, with 13 bases in the middle. CDR1 and CDR2 from the germline V gene are SGHRS and YFSETQ.

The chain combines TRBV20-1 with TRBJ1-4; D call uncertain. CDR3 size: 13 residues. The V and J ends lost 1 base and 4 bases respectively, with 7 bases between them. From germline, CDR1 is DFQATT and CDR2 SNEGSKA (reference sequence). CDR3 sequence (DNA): TGCAGTGCTAGAGGACGGCGTAATGAAAAACTGTTTTTT. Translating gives CSARGRRNEKLFF.

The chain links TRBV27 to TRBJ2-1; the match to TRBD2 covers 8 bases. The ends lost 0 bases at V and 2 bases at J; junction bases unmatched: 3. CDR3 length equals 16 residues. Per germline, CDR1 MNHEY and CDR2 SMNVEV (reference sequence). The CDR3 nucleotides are TGTGCCAGCAGTTTATCCAGCGGGAGCACCTACAATGAGCAGTTCTTC. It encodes CASSLSSGSTYNEQFF.

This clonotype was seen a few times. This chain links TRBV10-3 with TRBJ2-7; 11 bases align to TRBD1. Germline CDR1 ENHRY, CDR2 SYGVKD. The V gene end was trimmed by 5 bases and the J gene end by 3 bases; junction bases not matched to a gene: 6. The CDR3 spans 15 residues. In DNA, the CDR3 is TGTGCCATCAGTATTGACGGGACAGGGGGCTACGAGCAGTACTTC. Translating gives CAISIDGTGGYEQYF.

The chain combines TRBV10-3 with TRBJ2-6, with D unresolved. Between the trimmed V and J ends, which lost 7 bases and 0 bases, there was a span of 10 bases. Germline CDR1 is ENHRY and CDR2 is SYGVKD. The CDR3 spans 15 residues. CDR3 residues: CAITPGSSGANVLTF. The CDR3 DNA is TGTGCCATCACCCCGGGCAGCTCTGGGGCCAACGTCCTGACTTTC.

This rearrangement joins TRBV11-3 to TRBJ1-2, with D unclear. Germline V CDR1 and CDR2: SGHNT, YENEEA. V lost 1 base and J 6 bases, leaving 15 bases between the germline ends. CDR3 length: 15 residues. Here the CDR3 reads CASSLGASLHDGYTF. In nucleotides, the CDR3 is TGTGCCAGCAGCTTAGGTGCCTCGCTGCATGATGGCTACACCTTC.

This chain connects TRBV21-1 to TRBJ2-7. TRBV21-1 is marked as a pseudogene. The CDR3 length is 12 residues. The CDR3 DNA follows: TGTGCCAGCAGCAAAGGACTGAACGAGCAGTACTTC. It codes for CASSKGLNEQYF.

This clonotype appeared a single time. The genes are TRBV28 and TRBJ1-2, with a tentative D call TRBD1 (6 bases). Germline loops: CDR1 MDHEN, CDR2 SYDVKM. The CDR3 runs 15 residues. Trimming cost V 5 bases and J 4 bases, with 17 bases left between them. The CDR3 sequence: CASSLTDRLRYGYTF. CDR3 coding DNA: TGTGCCAGCAGTCTCACGGACAGACTACGCTATGGCTACACCTTC.

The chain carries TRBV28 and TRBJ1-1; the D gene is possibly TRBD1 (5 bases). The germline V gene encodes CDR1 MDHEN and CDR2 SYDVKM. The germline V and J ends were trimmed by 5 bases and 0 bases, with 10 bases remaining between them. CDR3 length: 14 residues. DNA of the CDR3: TGTGCCAGCAGTGAGGGACCGCTGAACACTGAAGCTTTCTTT. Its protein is CASSEGPLNTEAFF. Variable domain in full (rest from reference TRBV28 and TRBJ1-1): DVKVTQSSRYLVKRTGEKVFLECVQDMDHENMFWYRQDPGLGLRLIYFSYDVKMKEKGDIPEGYSVSREKKERFSLILESASTNQTSMYLCASSEGPLNTEAFFGQGTRLTVV.

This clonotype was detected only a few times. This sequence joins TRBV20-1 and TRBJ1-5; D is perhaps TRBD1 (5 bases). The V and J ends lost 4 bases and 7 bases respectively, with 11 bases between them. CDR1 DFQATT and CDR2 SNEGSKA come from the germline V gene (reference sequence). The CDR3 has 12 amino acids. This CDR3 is CSATRGNQPQHF. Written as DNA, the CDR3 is TGCAGTGCTACAAGGGGTAACCAGCCCCAGCATTTT.

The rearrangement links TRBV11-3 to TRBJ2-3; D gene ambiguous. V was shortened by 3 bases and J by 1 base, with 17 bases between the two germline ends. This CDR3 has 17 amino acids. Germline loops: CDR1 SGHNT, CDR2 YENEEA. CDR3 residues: CASSLNLWPAGTDTQYF. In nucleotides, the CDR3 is TGTGCCAGCAGCTTGAATTTATGGCCCGCCGGCACAGATACGCAGTATTTT.

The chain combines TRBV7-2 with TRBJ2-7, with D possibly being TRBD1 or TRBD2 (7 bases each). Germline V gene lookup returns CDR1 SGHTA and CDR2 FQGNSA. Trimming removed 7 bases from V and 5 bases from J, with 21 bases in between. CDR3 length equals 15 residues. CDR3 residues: CASTRGGEGAHEQYF. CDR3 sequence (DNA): TGTGCCAGCACCAGGGGGGGGGAGGGGGCCCACGAGCAGTACTTC.

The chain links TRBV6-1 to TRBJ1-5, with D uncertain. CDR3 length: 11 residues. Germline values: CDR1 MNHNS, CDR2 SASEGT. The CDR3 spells CASGVNQPQHF. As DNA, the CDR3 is TGTGCTAGCGGGGTAAATCAGCCCCAGCATTTT.

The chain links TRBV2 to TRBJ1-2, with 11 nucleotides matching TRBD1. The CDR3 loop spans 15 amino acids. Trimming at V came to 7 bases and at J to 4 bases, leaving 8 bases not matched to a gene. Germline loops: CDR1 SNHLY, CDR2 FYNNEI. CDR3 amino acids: CASTKGQGDTYGYTF. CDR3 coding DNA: TGTGCCAGCACCAAGGGACAGGGGGATACCTATGGCTACACCTTC.